This T cell receptor (beta chain) was captured by sequencing in a study of Graves' ophthalmopathy and Graves' hyperthyroidism. Germline V gives CDR1 KGHDR, CDR2 SFDVKD. CDR3 length equals 11 residues. V gave up 5 bases and J gave up 6 bases, with 6 bases separating them. Investigators amplified TCR beta CDR3 regions from RNA transcripts. HTBI-primed first-round RT-PCR preceded second-round multiplex PCR. Via MiXCR, TCRdb re-called the multiplex PCR reads, giving one row per CDR3 protein. The table records 220,000 or so distinct CDR3 sequences, 20% to 25% of them present only once. Reliance was placed on clinical symptoms, serum thyroxine, TRAb, thyroid ultrasound and orbital computed tomography for diagnosis.

The sequence derives from a woman between 45 and 65 years old with Graves' ophthalmopathy. Sequenced sample: peripheral blood. The chain has TRBV24-1 and TRBJ1-1; the D is unclear. DNA for the CDR3: TGTGCCACCAGTGTTGTTCCTGAAGCTTTCTTT. It yields the protein CATSVVPEAFF.